A single sample gave rise to the 21 T cell receptor beta chains below, sequenced in a study of T-cell memory formation after mild COVID-19. Each CDR3 protein is one row after TCRdb ran MiXCR on the 5' RACE reads. The sample shows 250,000 to 300,000 distinct CDR3 sequences, around 15% of them seen only once. Sequencing was done on a sample of PBMCs or a T cell subset sorted from them (not recorded which). These receptor sequences come from a man younger than 35 who had mild COVID-19 (a few samples of this study predate the infection). Cell type and time point are not known.

The chain joins TRBV7-8 to TRBJ2-5; no definite D call. CDR1 is SGHVS, CDR2 FQNEAQ, per germline. V was shortened by 5 bases and J by 4 bases, with 20 bases between the two germline ends. The CDR3 runs to 16 residues. Here the CDR3 DNA reads TGTGCCAGCAGCCCGTCAATGGCTGCGTGGCCAGAGACCCAGTACTTC. It translates to CASSPSMAAWPETQYF. The full variable domain, rest sourced from reference TRBV7-8 and TRBJ2-5, is GAGVSQSPRYKVAKRGQDVALRCDPISGHVSLFWYQQALGQGPEFLTYFQNEAQLDKSGLPSDRFFAERPEGSVSTLKIQRTQQEDSAVYLCASSPSMAAWPETQYFGPGTRLLVL.

There are a few counts of this clonotype. The chain couples TRBV2 to TRBJ2-7; TRBD1 aligns across 8 bases. CDR1 is SNHLY, CDR2 FYNNEI, per germline. V shed 5 bases and J 6 bases; nucleotides not matched to a gene: 3. This CDR3 comprises 12 residues. CDR3 nucleotides: TGTGCCAGCAGTTGGACAGGGCCCGAGCAGTACGTC. Translation: CASSWTGPEQYV.

This clonotype was found a few times. This chain connects TRBV7-2 to TRBJ2-3, with unresolved D. The V end lost 1 base, the J end lost 6 bases, and 5 bases lay between the germline ends. Germline V gene sequence: CDR1 SGHTA, CDR2 FQGNSA. The CDR3 has 12 residues. CDR3 amino acids: CASSLDPDTQYF. DNA of the CDR3: TGTGCCAGCAGCTTAGACCCTGATACGCAGTATTTT. Looking up the rest from reference TRBV7-2 and TRBJ2-3 gives the full variable domain: GAGVSQSPSNKVTEKGKDVELRCDPISGHTALYWYRQSLGQGLEFLIYFQGNSAPDKSGLPSDRFSAERTGGSVSTLTIQRTQQEDSAVYLCASSLDPDTQYFGPGTRLTVL.

The chain links TRBV6-5 to TRBJ1-1; D is uncertain. Trimming shortened V by 0 bases and J by 5 bases, and 13 bases separated the two germline ends. Germline-derived CDR1 and CDR2 are MNHEY and SVGAGI. The CDR3 totals 15 residues. CDR3 DNA: TGTGCCAGCAGTTACTCGAGAGGAGGGTTAACTGAAGCTTTCTTT. Protein product: CASSYSRGGLTEAFF.

This clonotype has more than one count but fewer than ten. This chain joins TRBV7-2 and TRBJ2-5; D call uncertain. The V gene's germline CDR1 is SGHTA and CDR2 FQGNSA. The CDR3 spans 14 residues. Trimming took 3 bases from V and 5 from J, leaving 13 bases between them. This CDR3 is CASSFFEAPETQYF. The DNA of the CDR3 is TGTGCCAGCAGCTTCTTTGAGGCACCGGAGACCCAGTACTTC.

This clonotype has ten or more counts. This chain joins TRBV6-5 and TRBJ2-1; possible D gene TRBD2, 6 bases. V shed 0 bases and J shed 2 bases, with 11 bases lying between them. Germline CDR1 and CDR2: MNHEY and SVGAGI. The CDR3 spans 16 residues. CDR3 DNA sequence: TGTGCCAGCAGTTACTCGACGGGGGTCGCCTACAATGAGCAGTTCTTC. Encoded protein: CASSYSTGVAYNEQFF.

This clonotype was seen repeatedly, ten times or more. The chain joins TRBV4-3 to TRBJ1-5; a possible D gene is TRBD1 (5 bases). CDR1 is LGHNA and CDR2 is YSLEER in the germline V gene. V lost 0 bases, J lost 10 bases, and 16 bases lay in between. The length of the CDR3 is 15 residues. The CDR3 DNA is TGCGCCAGCAGCCAAGATGCTGCAGGGAGAAGACCCCAGCATTTT. Its translation is CASSQDAAGRRPQHF.

The chain joins TRBV7-9 to TRBJ1-5; TRBD1 matches at 8 bases. CDR1 is SEHNR, CDR2 FQNEAQ, per germline (reference sequence). This CDR3 region has 17 residues. The V gene end was trimmed by 1 base and the J gene end by 4 bases; junction bases not matched to a gene: 9. The DNA of the CDR3 is TGTGCCAGCAGCTTAGGCTCCGGGACAGGTAGTAATCAGCCCCAGCATTTT. It is translated as CASSLGSGTGSNQPQHF.

CDR3 loop: CASSLGGGSNYGYTF. CDR3 coding DNA: TGTGCCAGCAGCTTAGGAGGCGGCTCTAACTATGGCTACACCTTC. The chain recombines TRBV7-9 with TRBJ1-2; D not certain. Trimming pared 1 base from V and 0 bases from J, leaving 9 bases between. Germline loops: CDR1 SEHNR, CDR2 FQNEAQ (reference sequence). The CDR3 is 15 amino acids. Looking up the rest from reference TRBV7-9 and TRBJ1-2 gives the full variable domain: DTGVSQNPRHKITKRGQNVTFRCDPISEHNRLYWYRQTLGQGPEFLTYFQNEAQLEKSRLLSDRFSAERPKGSFSTLEIQRTEQGDSAMYLCASSLGGGSNYGYTFGSGTRLTVV.

V is TRBV6-5 and J is TRBJ2-2, with a tentative D call TRBD2 (7 bases). CDR3 length equals 15 residues. Trimming removed 0 bases at V and 7 bases at J, with 12 bases between. The V gene's germline CDR1 is MNHEY and CDR2 SVGAGI. CDR3 sequence: CASSYSGGPGGELFF. The DNA for the CDR3 is TGTGCCAGCAGTTACTCGGGGGGGCCCGGCGGGGAGCTGTTTTTT.

V and J are TRBV19 and TRBJ2-4, with D possibly TRBD2 on 5 matching bases. Germline CDR1 and CDR2: LNHDA and SQIVND (reference sequence). V was cut by 10 bases and J by 2 bases, with 9 bases left in between. This CDR3 region has 12 residues. The CDR3 coding sequence is TGTGCCACTCTAGCTCCCAAAAACATTCAGTACTTC. It translates to CATLAPKNIQYF.

This clonotype was seen more than once but under ten times. The V call is TRBV6-2 or TRBV6-3, the J call TRBJ2-1, with 9 bases that match TRBD1. The CDR3 spans 14 residues. Per germline, CDR1 MNHEY and CDR2 SVGEGT. V lost 6 bases to trimming and J lost 2 bases; unmatched junction nucleotides: 2. CDR3 in DNA: TGTGCCAGCAGACAGGGGGCTGCCTACAATGAGCAGTTCTTC. Translated: CASRQGAAYNEQFF.

This clonotype has only a few counts. The chain has TRBV28 and TRBJ2-5; TRBD1 matches 7 bases. This CDR3 spans 16 amino acids. Per the germline V gene, CDR1 is MDHEN and CDR2 is SYDVKM. Unmatched junction bases numbered 7, after V lost 3 bases and J lost 0 bases. CDR3 amino acids: CASSLSLGTDQETQYF. In nucleotides, the CDR3 is TGTGCCAGCAGTTTGAGTCTCGGGACAGACCAAGAGACCCAGTACTTC.

This clonotype was found many times. The gene calls are TRBV7-2 and TRBJ2-2, with D uncertain. Trimming stripped 2 bases from V and 6 bases from J, with 13 bases between. Per the germline V gene, CDR1 is SGHTA and CDR2 is FQGNSA. The CDR3 totals 15 residues. In nucleotides, the CDR3 is TGTGCCAGCAGCTTAAGTTTTTCTTTCTCCGGGGAGCTGTTTTTT. Protein: CASSLSFSFSGELFF.

The chain links TRBV20-1 to TRBJ2-7; TRBD1 might be the D (5 bases). The CDR3 consists of 12 residues. V was pared by 2 bases and J by 6 bases, with 11 bases between. Germline V CDR1 and CDR2: DFQATT, SNEGSKA (reference sequence). The CDR3 is CSARPQGGEQYV. The DNA for the CDR3 is TGCAGTGCTAGACCTCAGGGTGGCGAGCAGTACGTC.

The V and J genes are TRBV28 and TRBJ1-2; the D is unclear. CDR1 and CDR2 from the germline V gene are MDHEN and SYDVKM. Trimming removed 2 bases at V and 8 bases at J, with 6 bases between. This CDR3 comprises 11 residues. The CDR3 loop is CASSLRLGYTF. As DNA, the CDR3 is TGTGCCAGCAGTTTACGGTTGGGCTACACCTTC.

DNA for the CDR3: TGTGCCAGCAGCGCAGGGGGCCATAATGAAAAACTGTTTTTT. It yields the protein CASSAGGHNEKLFF. V gene TRBV7-2 combines with J gene TRBJ1-4; TRBD1 matches 8 bases. The germline CDR1 and CDR2 sequences are SGHTA and FQGNSA. The CDR3 runs to 14 residues. V shed 5 bases, J shed 4 bases, and the junction held 3 bases outside the gene matches.

This clonotype was observed a few times. This chain links TRBV7-8 with TRBJ2-2; D uncertain. CDR3 size: 15 residues. Germline CDR1 is SGHVS and CDR2 is FQNEAQ. Trimming removed 4 bases at V and 5 bases at J, with 14 bases between. The chain's CDR3 is CASSSGLLRTGELFF. CDR3 coding DNA: TGTGCCAGCAGCTCTGGGTTACTCCGGACCGGGGAGCTGTTTTTT.

This clonotype was picked up a small number of times. This rearrangement joins TRBV7-7 to TRBJ2-1, with 8 positions matching TRBD2. In germline, CDR1 is SSHAT, CDR2 FNYEAQ (reference sequence). With V trimmed by 1 base and J by 9 bases, 8 bases remained unmatched. The CDR3 length is 15 residues. This CDR3 reads CASSLGTSLKSEQFF. The CDR3 DNA is TGTGCCAGCAGCTTAGGGACTAGCCTAAAGTCTGAGCAGTTCTTC.

The table lists this clonotype with many counts. The CDR3: CASRFDGQGYGYTF. The CDR3 DNA reads TGTGCCAGCAGGTTCGACGGGCAGGGCTATGGCTACACCTTC. This rearrangement joins TRBV7-8 to TRBJ1-2, with a tentative D call TRBD1 (5 bases). The CDR3 is made up of 14 amino acids. Trimming cost V 6 bases and J 4 bases, with 15 bases left between them. Germline V gives CDR1 SGHVS, CDR2 FQNEAQ.

The chain couples TRBV19 to TRBJ1-2; D uncertain. The CDR3 spans 12 residues. Germline V gives CDR1 LNHDA, CDR2 SQIVND (reference sequence). Deletions cut 0 bases from V and 8 bases from J, with 7 bases between. CDR3 amino acids: CASSIESRGYTF. Here the CDR3 DNA reads TGTGCCAGTAGTATAGAATCACGGGGCTACACCTTC.